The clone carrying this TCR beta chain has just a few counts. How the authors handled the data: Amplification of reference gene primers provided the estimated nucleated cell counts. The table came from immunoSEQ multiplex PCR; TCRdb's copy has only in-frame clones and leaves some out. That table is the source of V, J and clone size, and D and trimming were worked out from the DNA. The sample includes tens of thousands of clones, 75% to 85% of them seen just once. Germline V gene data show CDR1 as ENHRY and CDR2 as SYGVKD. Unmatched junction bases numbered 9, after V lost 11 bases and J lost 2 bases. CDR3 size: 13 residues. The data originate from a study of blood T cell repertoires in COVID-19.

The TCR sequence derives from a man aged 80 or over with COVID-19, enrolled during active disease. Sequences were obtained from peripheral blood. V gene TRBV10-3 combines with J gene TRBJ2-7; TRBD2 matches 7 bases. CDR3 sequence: CAATSDHTYEQYF. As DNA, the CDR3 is TGTGCCGCTACTAGCGATCACACCTACGAGCAGTACTTC.